The rows below give T cell receptor beta chains drawn from one sample of a study of spatial heterogeneity in lung cancer. From the 5' RACE reads, TCRdb called clonotypes with MiXCR, one entry per CDR3 protein. The sample has some 120,000 distinct CDR3 sequences, 10% to 15% seen once; the top ten hold 16%. The input for sequencing was PBMCs, taken at follow-up. These receptors were obtained from a male donor with early-stage non-small cell lung cancer. The CDR3 runs from the conserved cysteine through the conserved F or W. D genes are given only for firm matches. The size of a clone is reported for some rows only, either as once, few or many, or as a class for expanded clones.

j_call clone_size cdr3_length d_call v_call cdr3_aa cdr3_nt
TRBJ2-5 - 13 - TRBV11-3 CASRATGKETQYF TGTGCCAGCAGGGCGACTGGGAAAGAGACCCAGTACTTC
TRBJ2-2 - 16 - TRBV7-2 CASSGRGGAGTGELFF TGTGCCAGCAGCGGACGAGGGGGGGCGGGCACCGGGGAGCTGTTTTTT
TRBJ1-2 - 12 - TRBV29-1 CSVDSAAYGYTF TGCAGCGTTGATTCGGCAGCCTATGGCTACACCTTC
TRBJ1-5 many 13 TRBD1 TRBV20-1 CSVGQSSNQPQHF TGCAGTGTGGGACAGTCTAGCAATCAGCCCCAGCATTTT
TRBJ1-4 - 14 - TRBV11-1 CASSVEPLGEKLFF TGTGCCAGCAGCGTCGAACCTTTGGGGGAAAAACTGTTTTTT
TRBJ2-1 few 12 - TRBV11-1 CASSLILNEQFF TGTGCCAGCAGCTTAATCCTCAATGAGCAGTTCTTC
TRBJ2-1 many 15 - TRBV3-1 CASSPRGSSYNEQFF TGTGCCAGCAGCCCACGCGGAAGCTCCTACAATGAGCAGTTCTTC
TRBJ2-5 - 15 TRBD2 TRBV20-1 CSARGLAGPQETQYF TGCAGTGCTAGAGGACTAGCGGGGCCGCAAGAGACCCAGTACTTC
TRBJ1-5 - 16 TRBD1 TRBV19 CASSIGTGGFNQPQHF TGTGCCAGTAGCATCGGGACAGGAGGGTTCAATCAGCCCCAGCATTTT
TRBJ2-5 - 16 TRBD2 TRBV5-4 CAMLLGRPGGQETQYF TGTGCCATGCTCTTGGGCAGGCCGGGGGGACAAGAGACCCAGTACTTC
TRBJ1-4 many 16 TRBD1 TRBV27 CASRWDRKATNEKLFF TGTGCCAGTCGCTGGGACAGAAAAGCAACTAATGAAAAACTGTTTTTT
TRBJ2-2 - 17 TRBD1 TRBV5-1 CASSFGPPGQPTGELFF TGCGCCAGCAGCTTCGGCCCTCCGGGACAGCCCACCGGGGAGCTGTTTTTT
TRBJ2-7 - 16 TRBD2 TRBV20-1 CSARDQASGETREQYF TGCAGTGCTAGAGATCAGGCTAGCGGGGAAACGAGAGAGCAGTACTTC
TRBJ2-1 many 13 - TRBV20-1 CSASPPGRTEQFF TGCAGTGCTAGCCCACCGGGAAGGACTGAGCAGTTCTTC
TRBJ2-3 - 16 - TRBV18 CASSPLGGQRTDTQYF TGTGCCAGCTCACCCCTAGGGGGGCAGCGGACAGATACGCAGTATTTT
TRBJ2-2 many 17 TRBD1 TRBV7-2 CASSLAWGQSNTGELFF TGTGCCAGCAGCTTAGCGTGGGGACAGTCGAACACCGGGGAGCTGTTTTTT
TRBJ1-5 few 17 TRBD1 TRBV7-2 CASSLGAGTGGYQPQHF TGTGCCAGCAGCTTAGGGGCCGGGACAGGGGGTTATCAGCCCCAGCATTTT
TRBJ1-5 many 15 TRBD1 TRBV24-1 CATSGGQGGNQPQHF TGTGCCACCAGTGGGGGACAGGGCGGGAATCAGCCCCAGCATTTT
TRBJ1-2 few 12 - TRBV20-1 CSASPNRESYTF TGCAGTGCTAGCCCCAACAGGGAGAGCTACACCTTC
TRBJ1-1 many 15 - TRBV6-5 CASSYKSRGRTEAFF TGTGCCAGCAGTTACAAGTCTAGGGGCCGCACTGAAGCTTTCTTT
TRBJ2-5 - 15 - TRBV9 CASSAIAGVGETQYF TGTGCCAGCAGCGCGATCGCAGGGGTAGGGGAGACCCAGTACTTC
TRBJ2-1 - 14 - TRBV5-4 CASSPRSLYNEQFF TGTGCCAGCAGCCCACGTAGCCTTTACAATGAGCAGTTCTTC
TRBJ2-7 few 12 TRBD1 TRBV20-1 CSVEQGAYEQYF TGCAGTGTCGAACAGGGGGCCTACGAGCAGTACTTC
TRBJ1-1 many 16 - TRBV6-2/TRBV6-3 CASSYPSAGVNTEAFF TGTGCCAGCAGTTACCCGTCGGCCGGAGTGAACACTGAAGCTTTCTTT
TRBJ2-3 few 17 TRBD1 TRBV4-2 CASSQAFGTGESYTQYF TGTGCCAGCAGCCAAGCATTCGGGACAGGAGAATCCTATACGCAGTATTTT
TRBJ2-1 few 15 TRBD2 TRBV3-1 CASSHHQRGANEQFF TGTGCCAGCAGCCACCATCAGCGGGGGGCAAATGAGCAGTTCTTC
TRBJ1-6 - 13 - TRBV6-1 CASSEFVNSPLHF TGTGCCAGCAGTGAATTTGTTAATTCACCCCTCCACTTT
TRBJ2-1 - 14 - TRBV7-8 CASSPPGLYNEQFF TGTGCCAGCAGCCCCCCGGGTTTGTACAATGAGCAGTTCTTC
TRBJ2-3 few 15 - TRBV27 CASSFKNRLTDTQYF TGTGCCAGCAGTTTTAAGAACAGACTCACAGATACGCAGTATTTT